Below, 17 T cell receptor beta chains from the same sample are listed, as sequenced in a study of blood T cell repertoires in COVID-19. Clones were sequenced by immunoSEQ multiplex PCR, and TCRdb holds only the in-frame ones, with some missing. The sample lists more than 95,000 clones; around four fifths were seen once. The sample comprised peripheral blood. The receptor source for this set is a man older than 75 with active or convalescent COVID-19.

The chain has TRBV12-5 and TRBJ2-2; 11 nucleotides line up with TRBD2. J lost 3 bases, V lost 5 bases, and 14 bases had no gene match. Germline values: CDR1 LGHNT, CDR2 FRNRAP. This CDR3 has 19 residues. The CDR3 loop is CASGHLGLAGGPDTGELFF. Here the CDR3 DNA reads TGTGCTAGTGGTCACCTAGGGTTAGCGGGGGGGCCAGACACCGGGGAGCTGTTTTTT.

CDR3 protein: CAWSVNRAEKLFF. CDR3 sequence (DNA): TGTGCCTGGAGTGTAAACAGGGCTGAAAAACTGTTTTTT. The chain has TRBV30 and TRBJ1-4; a weak D match, TRBD1 (6 bases). Germline CDR1 reads GTSNPN; CDR2 reads SVGIG (reference sequence). The CDR3 length is 13 residues. Trimming removed 0 bases at V and 7 bases at J, with 9 bases between.

The chain couples TRBV7-8 to TRBJ2-2; maybe TRBD2 (6 bases). V was shortened by 7 bases and J by 2 bases, with 14 bases between the two germline ends. CDR3 length: 15 amino acids. Germline loops: CDR1 SGHVS, CDR2 FQNEAQ. The CDR3 DNA sequence: TGTGCCAGCATCTCCATAGCGGCTAACACCGGGGAGCTGTTTTTT. Encoded protein: CASISIAANTGELFF.

The chain recombines TRBV5-1 with TRBJ2-1; 7 bases line up with TRBD2. Germline CDR1 and CDR2: SGHRS and YFSETQ. This CDR3 is 15 amino acids long. Germline trimming cut 0 bases from V and 8 bases from J; bases unmatched to any gene: 8. This CDR3 reads CASSLDGGGIYEQFF. Written as DNA, the CDR3 is TGCGCCAGCAGCTTGGATGGCGGGGGTATCTATGAGCAGTTCTTC.

This chain uses TRBV10-3 with TRBJ1-4; D call uncertain. V lost 4 bases, J lost 7 bases, and 7 bases lay in between. This CDR3 is 12 amino acids long. Germline values: CDR1 ENHRY, CDR2 SYGVKD. CDR3 DNA sequence: TGTGCCATCAGTGCCCGGGGTGAAAAACTGTTTTTT. Translated: CAISARGEKLFF.

The V gene is TRBV2, the J gene TRBJ1-6, with D maybe TRBD1 (5 bases). The CDR3 is made up of 16 amino acids. Germline V gene sequence: CDR1 SNHLY, CDR2 FYNNEI. Trimming took off 1 base at V and 8 bases at J, with 15 bases between the two ends. CDR3 loop: CASSEEGRGGYSPLHF. CDR3 nucleotides: TGTGCCAGCAGTGAAGAAGGTCGCGGGGGGTATTCACCCCTCCACTTT.

This clone showed up just once. CDR3 DNA sequence: TGCAGCGTTGAATCTTTGGCTAGCGGGGGGGTTCTGGCAGATACGCAGTATTTT. Translating it yields CSVESLASGGVLADTQYF. The gene calls are TRBV29-1 and TRBJ2-3; TRBD2 matches at 12 bases. Germline CDR1 SQVTM, CDR2 ANQGSEA. The CDR3 contains 18 residues. Trimming cost V 2 bases and J 4 bases; bases outside gene matches: 13.

This chain uses TRBV19 with TRBJ2-7; D may be TRBD1 (6 bases). CDR3 length: 13 residues. Per the germline V gene, CDR1 is LNHDA and CDR2 is SQIVND (reference sequence). The germline V and J ends were trimmed by 1 base and 7 bases, with 11 bases remaining between them. The CDR3 DNA reads TGTGCCAGTAGTATAGTTACAGGGCGTGAGCAGTACTTC. This gives the protein CASSIVTGREQYF.

This clone was picked up a small number of times. This sequence joins TRBV7-2 and TRBJ2-1, with 9 bases lining up with TRBD1. In germline, CDR1 is SGHTA, CDR2 FQGNSA. This CDR3 is built from 16 residues. Trimming took 3 bases from V and 6 from J; bases not matched to a gene: 9. The CDR3 region has the DNA TGTGCCAGCAGCTTCCAAACAGGGGGCCTCTTCAATGAGCAGTTCTTC. It yields the protein CASSFQTGGLFNEQFF. The whole variable domain, filled in from reference TRBV7-2 and TRBJ2-1, reads GAGVSQSPSNKVTEKGKDVELRCDPISGHTALYWYRQSLGQGLEFLIYFQGNSAPDKSGLPSDRFSAERTGGSVSTLTIQRTQQEDSAVYLCASSFQTGGLFNEQFFGPGTRLTVL.

This sequence joins TRBV3-1 (or the pseudogene TRBV3-2) and TRBJ1-2, with D perhaps TRBD1 (5 bases). Trimming cost V 2 bases and J 6 bases, with 13 bases left between them. The CDR3 extends over 14 amino acids. Germline values: CDR1 LGHDT, CDR2 YNNKEL (reference sequence). CDR3 bases: TGTGCCAGCAGCCAAACCCTGGGGGGGGATGGCTACACCTTC. Encoded protein: CASSQTLGGDGYTF.

The gene calls are TRBV25-1 and TRBJ2-1, with D uncertain. With 4 bases removed from V and 5 bases from J, the gap between germline ends came to 18 bases. Germline V gene lookup returns CDR1 MGHDK and CDR2 SYGVNS. The CDR3 totals 16 residues. CDR3: CASSAHRSGLNNEQFF. In DNA, the CDR3 is TGTGCCAGCAGTGCCCACAGAAGTGGCTTGAACAATGAGCAGTTCTTC.

This clone was recorded only once. The V call is TRBV5-4, the J call TRBJ2-7, with 9 nucleotides matching TRBD1. The CDR3 loop spans 14 amino acids. The germline gives CDR1 SGHNT, CDR2 YYREEE (reference sequence). V lost 4 bases to trimming and J lost 4 bases; unmatched junction nucleotides: 6. In DNA, the CDR3 is TGTGCCAGCAGCCGGGACAGGGCGACGTACGAGCAGTACTTC. Translating it yields CASSRDRATYEQYF.

In its sample, this clone was seen a few times. The rearrangement uses TRBV4-1 and TRBJ2-5, with D unclear. Germline V CDR1 and CDR2: MGHRA, YSYEKL. The CDR3 is 13 amino acids. Trimming pared 1 base from V and 5 bases from J, leaving 8 bases between. This CDR3 reads CASSQATMETQYF. The CDR3 DNA reads as TGCGCCAGCAGCCAAGCCACAATGGAGACCCAGTACTTC.

V gene TRBV7-2 combines with J gene TRBJ1-1, with 8 bases identical to TRBD1. J lost 0 bases, V lost 3 bases, and 3 bases had no gene match. Germline V gene data show CDR1 as SGHTA and CDR2 as FQGNSA. There are 15 residues in the CDR3. The chain's CDR3 is CASSFGDRLNTEAFF. CDR3 nucleotide sequence: TGTGCCAGCAGCTTCGGGGACAGGTTGAACACTGAAGCTTTCTTT.

The chain's CDR3 is CASSSAGNYGYTF. CDR3 DNA: TGCGCCAGCAGCTCGGCGGGGAACTATGGCTACACCTTC. V and J are TRBV5-1 and TRBJ1-2, with D unclear. CDR3 length: 13 amino acids. Trimming removed 3 bases at V and 2 bases at J, with 8 bases between. Germline CDR1 SGHRS, CDR2 YFSETQ.

A few counts support this clone. The chain links TRBV6-2 or TRBV6-3 to TRBJ2-2; D might be TRBD2 (6 bases). Germline CDR1 is MNHEY and CDR2 is SVGEGT. This CDR3 has 15 amino acids. Trimming left V 4 bases short and J 4 bases short, with 13 bases between. The DNA of the CDR3 is TGTGCCAGCAGTTCTGGCGGGACTCTCACCGGGGAGCTGTTTTTT. Residues: CASSSGGTLTGELFF.

V and J are TRBV2 and TRBJ2-7; 9 positions match TRBD1. V shed 6 bases and J 6 bases; nucleotides not matched to a gene: 3. Germline V CDR1 and CDR2: SNHLY, FYNNEI. The CDR3 length is 12 residues. The CDR3 DNA sequence: TGTGCCAGCAGCTGGACAGGGGTCGAGCAGTACTTC. Protein sequence: CASSWTGVEQYF.